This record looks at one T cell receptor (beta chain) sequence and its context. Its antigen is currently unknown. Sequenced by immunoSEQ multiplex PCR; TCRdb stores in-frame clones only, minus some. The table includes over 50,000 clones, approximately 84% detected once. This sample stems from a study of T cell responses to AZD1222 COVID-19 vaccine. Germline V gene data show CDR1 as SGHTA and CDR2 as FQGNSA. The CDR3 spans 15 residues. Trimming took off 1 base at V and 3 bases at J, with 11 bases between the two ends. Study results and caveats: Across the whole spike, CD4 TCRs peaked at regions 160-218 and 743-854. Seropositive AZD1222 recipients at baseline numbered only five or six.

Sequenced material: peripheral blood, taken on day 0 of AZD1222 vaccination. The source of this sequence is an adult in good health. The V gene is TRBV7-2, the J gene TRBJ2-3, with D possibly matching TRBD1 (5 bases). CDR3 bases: TGTGCCAGCAGCTTAGAAGGGGTACGAACAGATACGCAGTATTTT. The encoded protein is CASSLEGVRTDTQYF.